Listed here are 12 T cell receptor beta chains from one sample, sequenced in a study of blood T cell repertoires in COVID-19. Repertoires were generated with immunoSEQ multiplex PCR, while TCRdb's copy carries only in-frame clones and drops some. The sample has approximately 350,000 clones, around nine tenths seen once. Specimen: peripheral blood. Every receptor here comes from a woman between 18 and 29 years old who had recovered from COVID-19.

V gene TRBV27 combines with J gene TRBJ2-4; D might be TRBD2 (6 bases). This CDR3 spans 14 amino acids. The germline V and J ends were trimmed by 8 bases and 8 bases, with 19 bases remaining between them. CDR1 and CDR2 from the germline V gene are MNHEY and SMNVEV (reference sequence). The CDR3: CASGSAGLVDIQYF. Here the CDR3 DNA reads TGTGCCAGCGGATCGGCGGGATTAGTAGACATTCAGTACTTC.

The chain couples TRBV19 to TRBJ2-2; 12 bases agree with TRBD2. V shed 7 bases, J shed 6 bases, and the junction held 9 bases outside the gene matches. The CDR3 spans 16 residues. Germline-derived CDR1 and CDR2 are LNHDA and SQIVND (reference sequence). DNA of the CDR3: TGTGCCAGTACCGAAGTGACTAGCGGGAGTGCCGGGGAGCTGTTTTTT. The encoded protein is CASTEVTSGSAGELFF.

The chain combines TRBV27 with TRBJ1-5, with 11 positions matching TRBD1. Losses at the gene ends were 9 bases for V and 4 bases for J; bases not matched to a gene: 2. The germline gives CDR1 MNHEY, CDR2 SMNVEV (reference sequence). The CDR3 loop spans 13 amino acids. CDR3 coding DNA: TGTGCCAGTGGGGACAGGGGGAATCAGCCCCAGCATTTT. Its translation: CASGDRGNQPQHF.

V and J are TRBV5-6 and TRBJ2-1; 13 bases are a match to TRBD2. The CDR3 runs to 16 residues. The junction had 7 bases not matched to a gene; V was cut back by 4 bases and J by 6 bases. Germline lookup yields CDR1 SGHDT and CDR2 YYEEEE. The CDR3 here is CASSTPTSGRGNEQFF. The CDR3 region has the DNA TGTGCCAGCAGCACCCCTACTAGCGGGAGGGGCAATGAGCAGTTCTTC.

This rearrangement joins TRBV6-2 or TRBV6-3 to TRBJ2-2; the match to TRBD2 covers 13 bases. Germline CDR1 MNHEY, CDR2 SVGEGT. V was pared by 1 base and J by 6 bases, with 8 bases of the junction left unmatched. CDR3 size: 18 residues. The CDR3 protein is CASSYFGTSGAVAGELFF. In DNA, the CDR3 is TGTGCCAGCAGTTACTTCGGGACTAGCGGGGCCGTGGCCGGGGAGCTGTTTTTT.

The gene calls are TRBV5-1 and TRBJ1-1; tentatively, D is TRBD1 (5 bases). Deletions cut 0 bases from V and 0 bases from J, with 9 bases between. The germline gives CDR1 SGHRS, CDR2 YFSETQ. The CDR3 sequence is 15 residues long. CDR3 in amino acids: CASSLGAGLNTEAFF. The CDR3 bases are TGCGCCAGCAGCTTGGGTGCAGGGTTGAACACTGAAGCTTTCTTT. Complete variable domain (other parts from reference TRBV5-1 and TRBJ1-1): KAGVTQTPRYLIKTRGQQVTLSCSPISGHRSVSWYQQTPGQGLQFLFEYFSETQRNKGNFPGRFSGRQFSNSRSEMNVSTLELGDSALYLCASSLGAGLNTEAFFGQGTRLTVV.

The CDR3 protein is CASSDDRANSPLHF. The CDR3 bases are TGTGCCAGCAGTGATGACAGGGCTAATTCACCCCTCCACTTT. V usage is TRBV27 and J usage is TRBJ1-6; 7 bases are shared with TRBD1. Germline lookup yields CDR1 MNHEY and CDR2 SMNVEV (reference sequence). Germline trimming cut 5 bases from V and 6 bases from J; bases unmatched to any gene: 4. The CDR3 extends over 14 amino acids.

The chain recombines TRBV24-1 with TRBJ2-3; 9 bases are a match to TRBD2. V gave up 3 bases and J gave up 4 bases; unmatched junction bases: 7. The germline V gene encodes CDR1 KGHDR and CDR2 SFDVKD. CDR3 size: 16 residues. The CDR3 region has the DNA TGTGCCACCAGTGATATTAGCGGGAGTGGGTCAGATACGCAGTATTTT. Amino acid sequence: CATSDISGSGSDTQYF.

J is TRBJ1-2 and V is TRBV27; TRBD1 is a possible D gene (6 bases). CDR3 length: 13 residues. Between the trimmed V and J ends, which lost 2 bases and 6 bases, there was a span of 10 bases. Germline V lookup: CDR1 MNHEY, CDR2 SMNVEV (reference sequence). CDR3 residues: CASSLAGDDGYTF. The CDR3 DNA reads as TGTGCCAGCAGTTTAGCAGGGGACGATGGCTACACCTTC.

J is TRBJ2-3 and V is TRBV10-1, with 10 bases aligning to TRBD1. Germline trimming cut 4 bases from V and 1 base from J; bases unmatched to any gene: 5. CDR3 length: 16 residues. Per germline, CDR1 WNHNN and CDR2 SYGVQD (reference sequence). The CDR3: CASSVRTGGGTDTQYF. The CDR3 DNA reads as TGCGCCAGCAGTGTAAGGACAGGGGGGGGCACAGATACGCAGTATTTT.

This sequence joins TRBV7-2 and TRBJ1-6; 7 bases are shared with TRBD1. V was clipped by 5 bases and J by 13 bases; unmatched bases: 11. Looked up from germline, CDR1 is SGHTA and CDR2 is FQGNSA. CDR3 size: 14 residues. The DNA for the CDR3 is TGTGCCAGCAGCCCCGACAGGGTGGGGGGCCCCCTCCACTTT. It codes for CASSPDRVGGPLHF.

J is TRBJ1-1 and V is TRBV10-3; possible D gene TRBD1, 6 bases. This CDR3 contains 14 residues. Germline CDR1 reads ENHRY; CDR2 reads SYGVKD. The germline V and J ends were trimmed by 11 bases and 6 bases, with 22 bases remaining between them. The CDR3 protein is CAVGQSVEGAEAFF. As DNA, the CDR3 is TGTGCCGTCGGACAGTCCGTCGAGGGCGCTGAAGCTTTCTTT.